Following are 4 T cell receptor beta chains from one sample sequenced in a study of T cells in Graves' hyperthyroidism and ophthalmopathy. Amplification of TCR beta CDR3 regions used RNA as the template. When the TCR CDR3 underwent first-round RT-PCR, the HTBI primer set was used. One entry per CDR3 protein results from TCRdb running MiXCR on the multiplex PCR reads. The sample has under 400,000 distinct CDR3 sequences, around 16% seen once. The sequenced material came from blood. The receptors were sampled from a young man with Graves' hyperthyroidism.

The rearrangement joins TRBV29-1 to TRBJ1-2; no definite D call. V was shortened by 3 bases and J by 6 bases, with 14 bases between the two germline ends. The CDR3 length is 13 residues. Germline assignment: CDR1 SQVTM and CDR2 ANQGSEA. The CDR3 coding sequence is TGCAGCGTTGAGGGCAGGATTTGGGATGGCTACACCTTC. It codes for CSVEGRIWDGYTF.

This clonotype occurred a few times. This chain joins TRBV6-1 and TRBJ1-3; D not resolved. The germline V and J ends were trimmed by 6 bases and 8 bases, with 14 bases remaining between them. The CDR3 is 13 amino acids. Germline CDR1 and CDR2: MNHNS and SASEGT. The CDR3 DNA is TGTGCCAGCAGCGGTGACCTCGAGGACACCATATATTTT. This translates into CASSGDLEDTIYF.

The chain carries TRBV29-1 and TRBJ1-1; D is ambiguous. Trimming stripped 6 bases from V and 5 bases from J, with 7 bases between. The germline V gene encodes CDR1 SQVTM and CDR2 ANQGSEA. This CDR3 is built from 10 residues. This chain's CDR3 is CSVWDTEAFF. CDR3 nucleotide sequence: TGCAGCGTGTGGGATACTGAAGCTTTCTTT.

This clonotype was found many times. V gene TRBV20-1 combines with J gene TRBJ2-7; D possibly corresponds to TRBD2 (6 bases). In germline, CDR1 is DFQATT, CDR2 SNEGSKA (reference sequence). This CDR3 has 13 amino acids. The ends were cut back, 3 bases at V and 0 bases at J, with 9 bases in the middle. This chain's CDR3 is CSARRDFSYEQYF. The CDR3 nucleotides read TGCAGTGCTAGGAGGGACTTCTCCTACGAGCAGTACTTC.